This T cell receptor (beta chain) was retrieved from a study of T cells in Graves' hyperthyroidism and ophthalmopathy. Amplification of TCR beta CDR3 regions used RNA as the template. Researchers ran a first-round RT-PCR on the TCR CDR3 using the HTBI primer set. TCRdb re-derived calls from the multiplex PCR reads in MiXCR, one entry per CDR3 protein. The profile shows roughly 840,000 distinct CDR3 sequences, 38% of them singletons. The CDR3 extends over 12 amino acids. In germline, CDR1 is SGHDT, CDR2 YYEEEE. Trimming removed 3 bases from V and 4 bases from J, with 7 bases in between. Study results and caveats: Ophthalmopathy cases were set apart from stable hyperthyroidism by a 13 V-J model.

This clonotype was seen repeatedly, ten times or more. The antigen is unknown. The receptor comes from a man aged 18 to 35 with Graves' hyperthyroidism. V is TRBV5-6 and J is TRBJ1-2; possibly TRBD1 for D (5 bases). Sequenced: blood. The CDR3 loop reads CASSSGTYGYTF. The CDR3 nucleotides are TGTGCCAGCAGCTCGGGGACCTATGGCTACACCTTC. Full variable domain (outside the CDR3, taken from reference TRBV5-6 and TRBJ1-2): DAGVTQSPTHLIKTRGQQVTLRCSPKSGHDTVSWYQQALGQGPQFIFQYYEEEERQRGNFPDRFSGHQFPNYSSELNVNALLLGDSALYLCASSSGTYGYTFGSGTRLTVV.